Listed here is a single T cell receptor (beta chain). What it recognizes is unknown. This specimen comes from a study of cytomegalovirus exposure and HLA in healthy donors. The PCR ran on 60 Vbeta and 13 Jbeta primers. Clones were read by immunoSEQ multiplex PCR, and TCRdb kept only the in-frame ones, dropping some. The sample lists around 210,000 clones; around 78% were seen once. Germline V gene data show CDR1 as LGHNT and CDR2 as FRNRAP. V lost 0 bases to trimming and J lost 2 bases, with 20 bases between them. The CDR3 contains 18 residues. Study-wide findings and caveats: The classifier, whose performance was assessed in both the original and validation cohorts, reportedly diagnosed cytomegalovirus status with high specificity and sensitivity. Most of the TCR beta V segments (in an earlier analysis) were productive either about 87% or about 30% of the time. Later genetic work tied a missense DCLRE1C variant to beta-chain V and J trimming.

The sequence was collected from a boy aged 5 to 17 in good health and CMV-seronegative. The sequenced sample was PBMCs. V and J are TRBV12-5 and TRBJ2-7; perhaps TRBD1 as D (6 bases). CDR3 nucleotides: TGTGCTAGTGGTTTGGTATTGGTCAGGGGTATCGCTACCTACGAGCAGTACTTC. This sequence encodes CASGLVLVRGIATYEQYF.